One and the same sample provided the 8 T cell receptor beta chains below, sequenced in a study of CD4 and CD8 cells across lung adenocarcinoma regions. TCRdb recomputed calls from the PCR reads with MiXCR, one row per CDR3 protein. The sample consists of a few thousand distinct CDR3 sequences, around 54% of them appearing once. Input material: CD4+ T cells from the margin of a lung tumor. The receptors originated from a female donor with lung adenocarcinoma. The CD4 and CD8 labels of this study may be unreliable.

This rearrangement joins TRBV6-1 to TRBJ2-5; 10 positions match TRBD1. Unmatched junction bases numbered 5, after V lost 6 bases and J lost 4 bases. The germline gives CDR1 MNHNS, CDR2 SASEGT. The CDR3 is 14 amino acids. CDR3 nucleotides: TGTGCCAGCAGAGAGACAGGGGGCTCAGAGACCCAGTACTTC. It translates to CASRETGGSETQYF.

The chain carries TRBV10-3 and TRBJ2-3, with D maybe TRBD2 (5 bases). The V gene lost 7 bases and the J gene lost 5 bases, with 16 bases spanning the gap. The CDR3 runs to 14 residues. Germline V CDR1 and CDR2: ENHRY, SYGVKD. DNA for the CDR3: TGTGCCATCAAGGAAGCTAGCCTGGAAGATACGCAGTATTTT. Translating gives CAIKEASLEDTQYF.

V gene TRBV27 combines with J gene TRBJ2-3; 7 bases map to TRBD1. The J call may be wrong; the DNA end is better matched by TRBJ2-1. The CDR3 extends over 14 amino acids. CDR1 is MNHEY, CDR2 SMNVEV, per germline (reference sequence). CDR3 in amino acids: CASSLSHRGNEQFF. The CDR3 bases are TGTGCCAGCAGTTTATCGCACAGGGGCAATGAGCAGTTCTTC.

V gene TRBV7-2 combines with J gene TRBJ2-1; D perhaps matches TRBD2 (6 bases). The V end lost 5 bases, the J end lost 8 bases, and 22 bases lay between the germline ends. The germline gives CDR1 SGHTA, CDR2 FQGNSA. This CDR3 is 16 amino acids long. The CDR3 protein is CASSVKTGLALDEQFF. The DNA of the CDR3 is TGTGCCAGCAGCGTAAAAACGGGACTCGCATTGGATGAGCAGTTCTTC. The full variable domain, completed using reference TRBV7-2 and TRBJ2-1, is GAGVSQSPSNKVTEKGKDVELRCDPISGHTALYWYRQSLGQGLEFLIYFQGNSAPDKSGLPSDRFSAERTGGSVSTLTIQRTQQEDSAVYLCASSVKTGLALDEQFFGPGTRLTVL.

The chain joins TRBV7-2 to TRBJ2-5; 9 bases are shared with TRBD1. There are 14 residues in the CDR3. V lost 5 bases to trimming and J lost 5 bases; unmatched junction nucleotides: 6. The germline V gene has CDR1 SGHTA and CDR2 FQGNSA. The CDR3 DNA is TGTGCCAGCAGCCTCGGGACAGGGAGGGAGACCCAGTACTTC. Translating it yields CASSLGTGRETQYF.

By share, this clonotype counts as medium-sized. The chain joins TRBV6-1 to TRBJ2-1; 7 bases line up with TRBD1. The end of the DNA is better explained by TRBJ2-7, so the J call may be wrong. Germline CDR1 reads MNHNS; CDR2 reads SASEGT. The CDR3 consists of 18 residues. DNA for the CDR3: TGTGCCAGCAGGGAGAGACAGGGTGTTACCTCTGATGGGTACGAGCAGTACTTC. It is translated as CASRERQGVTSDGYEQYF.

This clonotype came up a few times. The CDR3 DNA reads TGTGCCAGCAGTGCCCAACCACAGCCCTCCTACGAGCAGTACTTC. This gives the protein CASSAQPQPSYEQYF. This chain links TRBV6-1 with TRBJ2-1; D is unresolved. TRBJ2-7 matches the DNA end more closely, so the J call is doubtful. This CDR3 has 15 amino acids. The germline V gene encodes CDR1 MNHNS and CDR2 SASEGT.

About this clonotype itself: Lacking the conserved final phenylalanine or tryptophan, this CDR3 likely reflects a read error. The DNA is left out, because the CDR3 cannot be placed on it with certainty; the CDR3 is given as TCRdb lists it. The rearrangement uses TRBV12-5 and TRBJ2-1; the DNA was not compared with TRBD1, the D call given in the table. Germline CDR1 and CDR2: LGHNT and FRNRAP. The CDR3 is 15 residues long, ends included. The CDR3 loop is CSGGCTNRKIKNTRV.